The T cell receptor beta chain described here comes from a study of regulatory T cells in long-lasting Graves disease (dated by TCRdb to about 2021). Some background on the complete study: Persistent Graves' disease was defined as persistently positive TSH receptor autoantibodies together with antithyroid drug treatment for over 5 years. This study used TCR sequencing and RNA sequencing of peripheral blood to compare persistent Graves' disease patients against newly diagnosed Graves' disease patients. The study was registered as a clinical trial and conducted in China. TCR sequencing covered some 13 persistent and roughly 20 newly diagnosed Graves' disease patients, approximately 33 samples in total. Antithyroid drugs had been taken for about 10.3 years on average by persistent Graves' disease patients in the clinical cohort. Study-level results and caveats: TRBV28, TRBJ1-2 and TRBJ2-5 were preferentially used in persistent disease, while TRBV20-1 and TRBJ2-1 were favored in newly diagnosed disease. Only the TCR beta chain was sequenced and analyzed. Because the primary lesion, thyroid tissue, could not be accessed, the study looked at peripheral blood alone. More public clonotypes were shared among persistent patients (roughly 2,700) than among newly diagnosed patients (roughly 1,000). The authors acknowledged the small sample size as a limitation that may reduce accuracy. Compared with newly diagnosed patients, persistent Graves' disease patients had lower TCR Shannon entropy and fewer highly expanded clones, which suggests clonal expansion.

Points on this clonotype: This receptor's antigen is unknown. Base qualities are not recorded, but no much larger clone differs from it by a single base.

Library generation was performed with multiplex PCR. The data were produced on an Illumina HiSeq 4000. To build TCR beta libraries, CDR3 regions were amplified by Arm-PCR using iRepertoire HTBI primers. PCR products were gel purified before sequencing. The study's processing was this. Gene usage analysis of CDR3 amino acid clonotypes relied on the roughly 67 TRBV and 13 to 15 TRBJ segments identified across samples. COPE and FqMerger were used to merge filtered high-quality paired reads into contigs. Contigs were aligned with BLAST to IMGT TRBV, TRBD and TRBJ reference genes, and CDR3 was defined per IMGT. Highly expanded clones were defined as clonotypes with a frequency above 0.1%. Shannon entropy served as the measure of repertoire diversity, while the Gini coefficient captured V-J evenness. Clonotypes shared by more than one individual were considered public. Starting from the raw public reads, TCRdb applied fastp trimming at Q25, assembled clones with MiXCR and retained in-frame beta chains. Duplicate CDR3 protein sequences are folded into a single record with the most common DNA and genes. The V and J calls here are based on TCRdb, not the publication. The sample has 600,000 to 850,000 distinct CDR3 sequences on record, roughly 30% of them singletons. The ten biggest clones cover roughly 40% of the sample.

This specimen's time point label, interpreted: persistent/refractory GD, antithyroid drugs over 5 years with positive TRAb. RNA was extracted from PBMCs in TRIzol for both TCR sequencing and RNA sequencing. The diagnosis of Graves' disease was made according to American Thyroid Association guidelines. Recruitment of patients was carried out at an endocrinology department in Xi'an, China. Each patient gave roughly 8.4 milliliters of peripheral blood, collected in an EDTA anticoagulant tube. Ficoll Paque Plus density gradient separation was used to isolate PBMCs, and no further T cell sorting was done. RNA quality was checked with an Agilent 2100 Bioanalyzer and agarose gel, and concentration with a NanoDrop 2000. The CDR1 and CDR2 encoded by the germline V gene are MNHEY and SVGAGI. The CDR3 contains 14 residues, cysteine and phenylalanine counted. Only the CDR3 DNA stays, 42 bases, in frame from base 1. The V and J ends are trimmed by 4 bases and 1 base, leaving 8 bases between them.

The chain is assembled from TRBV6-5 and TRBJ1-5, with no confident D gene call. This clonotype originated in a female donor with Graves disease. This specimen consisted of peripheral blood mononuclear cells (PBMCs), obtained when the disease was refractory, from a patient treated with antithyroid drugs. The CDR3 region reads CASSSRESNQPQHF. The DNA sequence reads TGTGCCAGCAGTTCTAGGGAGAGCAATCAGCCCCAGCATTTT.